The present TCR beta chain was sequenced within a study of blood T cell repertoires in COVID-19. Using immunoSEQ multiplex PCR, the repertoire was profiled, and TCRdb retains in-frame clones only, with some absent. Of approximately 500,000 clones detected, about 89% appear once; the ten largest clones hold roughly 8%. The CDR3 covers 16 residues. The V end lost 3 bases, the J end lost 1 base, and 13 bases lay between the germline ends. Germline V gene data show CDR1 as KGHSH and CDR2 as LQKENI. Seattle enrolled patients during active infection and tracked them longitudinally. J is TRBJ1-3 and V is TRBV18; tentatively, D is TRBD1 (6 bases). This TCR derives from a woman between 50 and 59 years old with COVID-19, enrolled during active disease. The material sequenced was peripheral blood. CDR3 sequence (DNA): TGTGCCAGCTCACCCACGATAGGGGGTTCTGGAAACACCATATATTTT. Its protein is CASSPTIGGSGNTIYF.